These 19 T cell receptor beta chains came from one sample sequenced in a study of T cell changes during pregnancy in multiple sclerosis. TCRdb's copy holds only in-frame clones and misses some; the assay was immunoSEQ multiplex PCR. The sample holds tens of thousands of clones, 85% to 95% seen once. The sequenced sample was peripheral blood, obtained before pregnancy. These receptor sequences come from a female donor with multiple sclerosis, enrolled in a pregnancy study.

This clone was observed a single time. The chain uses TRBV7-2 and TRBJ2-7; TRBD1 matches at 7 bases. V shed 1 base, J shed 3 bases, and the junction held 6 bases outside the gene matches. This CDR3 is 15 amino acids long. CDR1 is SGHTA and CDR2 is FQGNSA in the germline V gene. This CDR3 is CASSLVPDRVYEQYF. CDR3 coding DNA: TGTGCCAGCAGCTTAGTCCCCGACAGGGTCTACGAGCAGTACTTC. Full variable domain (rest looked up from reference TRBV7-2 and TRBJ2-7): GAGVSQSPSNKVTEKGKDVELRCDPISGHTALYWYRQSLGQGLEFLIYFQGNSAPDKSGLPSDRFSAERTGGSVSTLTIQRTQQEDSAVYLCASSLVPDRVYEQYFGPGTRLTVT.

The rearrangement joins TRBV29-1 to TRBJ1-2, with D maybe TRBD1 (5 bases). CDR1 and CDR2 from the germline V gene are SQVTM and ANQGSEA. CDR3 length equals 13 residues. Trimming stripped 4 bases from V and 4 bases from J, with 13 bases between. CDR3 sequence reads: CSVGGRTPYGYTF. The CDR3 region has the DNA TGCAGCGTTGGAGGGAGGACACCCTATGGCTACACCTTC.

The rearrangement joins TRBV7-3 to TRBJ2-1, with D maybe TRBD1 (6 bases). This CDR3 spans 14 amino acids. Trimming stripped 2 bases from V and 8 bases from J, with 13 bases between. The germline gives CDR1 SGHTA, CDR2 FQGTGA. CDR3 loop: CASSLGGRGYEQFF. CDR3 nucleotide sequence: TGTGCCAGCAGCTTAGGGGGCAGGGGATATGAGCAGTTCTTC. The full variable domain, its missing parts supplied by reference TRBV7-3 and TRBJ2-1, is GAGVSQTPSNKVTEKGKYVELRCDPISGHTALYWYRQSLGQGPEFLIYFQGTGAADDSGLPNDRFFAVRPEGSVSTLKIQRTERGDSAVYLCASSLGGRGYEQFFGPGTRLTVL.

The chain couples TRBV10-3 to TRBJ1-2; D may be TRBD1 (5 bases). The CDR3 covers 13 residues. CDR1 ENHRY and CDR2 SYGVKD come from the germline V gene. Trimming cost V 9 bases and J 2 bases, with 13 bases left between them. For the CDR3, the DNA is TGTGCCATTCGGGGGGACCAAAACTATGGCTACACCTTC. Translated, it gives CAIRGDQNYGYTF.

This sequence joins TRBV5-1 and TRBJ2-1; 9 bases are a match to TRBD2. This CDR3 has 15 residues. V shed 5 bases, J shed 3 bases, and the junction held 6 bases outside the gene matches. CDR1 is SGHRS, CDR2 YFSETQ, per germline. The CDR3: CASRPLAGNYNEQFF. CDR3 DNA: TGCGCCAGCAGGCCACTAGCGGGTAACTACAATGAGCAGTTCTTC.

This clone was seen a single time. The CDR3 region has the DNA TGTGCCAGTAGACAGAACAGGGGAGCGGACATTCAGTACTTC. It specifies CASRQNRGADIQYF. The V gene is TRBV19, the J gene TRBJ2-4, with 7 bases fitting TRBD1. After removal of 6 bases from V and 8 bases from J, the junction contained 10 bases not matched to a gene. CDR1 is LNHDA and CDR2 is SQIVND in the germline V gene (reference sequence). The CDR3 consists of 14 residues.

This chain uses TRBV4-2 with TRBJ1-6; unclear D gene. The germline V gene encodes CDR1 LGHNA and CDR2 YNFKEQ. The length of the CDR3 is 16 residues. With 0 bases removed from V and 0 bases from J, the gap between germline ends came to 6 bases. CDR3 in DNA: TGTGCCAGCAGCCAAGAGTTGAGCTCCTATAATTCACCCCTCCACTTT. Its translation: CASSQELSSYNSPLHF.

The V call is TRBV29-1, the J call TRBJ1-4; D call uncertain. Deletions cut 1 base from V and 0 bases from J, with 6 bases between. In germline, CDR1 is SQVTM, CDR2 ANQGSEA. The CDR3 loop spans 14 amino acids. This CDR3 is CSVEGPATNEKLFF. The CDR3 DNA reads TGCAGCGTTGAAGGGCCTGCAACTAATGAAAAACTGTTTTTT.

This clone has only one observation. This chain joins TRBV18 and TRBJ2-1; the match to TRBD2 covers 13 bases. V was clipped by 3 bases and J by 4 bases; unmatched bases: 6. The CDR3 length is 17 residues. Germline values: CDR1 KGHSH, CDR2 LQKENI. DNA of the CDR3: TGTGCCAGCTCACCCCTTGGACTAGCGGGAGCATACAATGAGCAGTTCTTC. Translated, it gives CASSPLGLAGAYNEQFF.

The rearrangement uses TRBV2 and TRBJ2-1, with 10 bases matching TRBD1. The CDR3 spans 14 residues. V was pared by 6 bases and J by 2 bases, with 1 base of the junction left unmatched. Germline V CDR1 and CDR2: SNHLY, FYNNEI. CDR3 sequence reads: CASRGQGPYNEQFF. The CDR3 coding sequence is TGTGCCAGCAGGGGACAGGGGCCCTACAATGAGCAGTTCTTC.

V gene TRBV7-9 combines with J gene TRBJ2-1; weak D call: TRBD2 (7 bases). CDR3 size: 14 residues. The V and J ends lost 1 base and 8 bases respectively, with 12 bases between them. Per germline, CDR1 SEHNR and CDR2 FQNEAQ (reference sequence). Here the CDR3 reads CASSLGRGGDEQFF. The CDR3 DNA follows: TGTGCCAGCAGCTTAGGAAGGGGGGGGGATGAGCAGTTCTTC.

The chain combines TRBV28 with TRBJ2-1; D may be TRBD2 (5 bases). CDR3 length: 14 amino acids. Per the germline V gene, CDR1 is MDHEN and CDR2 is SYDVKM. The ends were cut back, 7 bases at V and 5 bases at J, with 15 bases in the middle. CDR3 nucleotides: TGTGCCAGCAATCTGGGGAGTGTCAACAATGAGCAGTTCTTC. Its protein product is CASNLGSVNNEQFF.

The chain joins TRBV7-3 to TRBJ1-1; D is unresolved. V shed 3 bases and J shed 1 base, with 6 bases lying between them. This CDR3 comprises 13 residues. Germline V gives CDR1 SGHTA, CDR2 FQGTGA. The CDR3 DNA sequence: TGTGCCAGCAGCTTGCAGGAGAACACTGAAGCTTTCTTT. It codes for CASSLQENTEAFF.

V is TRBV4-1 and J is TRBJ1-4; TRBD1 matches 9 bases. V was pared by 0 bases and J by 7 bases, with 9 bases of the junction left unmatched. There are 17 residues in the CDR3. Germline V lookup: CDR1 MGHRA, CDR2 YSYEKL. CDR3 loop: CASSQEGGTGMFEKLFF. CDR3 DNA: TGCGCCAGCAGCCAAGAAGGGGGGACAGGGATGTTTGAAAAACTGTTTTTT.

The V call is TRBV14, the J call TRBJ1-2; D unresolved. Between the trimmed V and J ends, which lost 0 bases and 4 bases, there was a span of 9 bases. This CDR3 has 14 amino acids. CDR1 SGHDN and CDR2 FVKESK come from the germline V gene. CDR3 bases: TGTGCCAGCAGCCAAGATCTGACAAGCTATGGCTACACCTTC. Protein sequence: CASSQDLTSYGYTF. Full variable domain (rest looked up from reference TRBV14 and TRBJ1-2): EAGVTQFPSHSVIEKGQTVTLRCDPISGHDNLYWYRRVMGKEIKFLLHFVKESKQDESGMPNNRFLAERTGGTYSTLKVQPAELEDSGVYFCASSQDLTSYGYTFGSGTRLTVV.

The rearrangement uses TRBV28 and TRBJ2-7; possible D gene TRBD2, 5 bases. Germline CDR1 is MDHEN and CDR2 is SYDVKM. V lost 4 bases, J lost 1 base, and 11 bases lay in between. The CDR3 loop spans 14 amino acids. The CDR3 bases are TGTGCCAGCAGTTCATCACGGGGTTCCTACGAGCAGTACTTC. Translation gives CASSSSRGSYEQYF. Drawing the rest from reference TRBV28 and TRBJ2-7, the complete variable domain is DVKVTQSSRYLVKRTGEKVFLECVQDMDHENMFWYRQDPGLGLRLIYFSYDVKMKEKGDIPEGYSVSREKKERFSLILESASTNQTSMYLCASSSSRGSYEQYFGPGTRLTVT.

CDR3 in amino acids: CASSLAPAFRGETQYF. DNA of the CDR3: TGTGCCAGCAGCTTAGCCCCGGCCTTCAGAGGGGAGACCCAGTACTTC. The chain has TRBV7-2 and TRBJ2-5; weak D call: TRBD2 (5 bases). Germline lookup yields CDR1 SGHTA and CDR2 FQGNSA. This CDR3 region has 16 residues. Trimming took 0 bases from V and 5 from J, leaving 16 bases between them.

V is TRBV19 and J is TRBJ1-2; 7 bases are a match to TRBD1. The V gene's germline CDR1 is LNHDA and CDR2 SQIVND (reference sequence). The CDR3 totals 13 residues. J was trimmed by 4 bases and V by 7 bases; bases with no gene match: 6. CDR3 sequence: CASNPGTVYGYTF. For the CDR3, the DNA is TGTGCCAGTAACCCCGGGACAGTCTATGGCTACACCTTC. The complete variable domain, with remaining parts taken from reference TRBV19 and TRBJ1-2, reads DGGITQSPKYLFRKEGQNVTLSCEQNLNHDAMYWYRQDPGQGLRLIYYSQIVNDFQKGDIAEGYSVSREKKESFPLTVTSAQKNPTAFYLCASNPGTVYGYTFGSGTRLTVV.

V gene TRBV5-1 combines with J gene TRBJ2-7; 10 nucleotides line up with TRBD1. CDR1 is SGHRS and CDR2 is YFSETQ in the germline V gene. This CDR3 is built from 14 residues. V lost 3 bases to trimming and J lost 6 bases; unmatched junction nucleotides: 6. CDR3 in DNA: TGCGCCAGCAGCTCCCCGGACAGGGGGAGCGAGCAGTACTTC. Encoded protein: CASSSPDRGSEQYF.